This T cell receptor (beta chain) was documented in a study of blood T cell repertoires in COVID-19. Study as a whole: COVID-19 samples, acute and convalescent, were from the United States, Italy and Spain. In each case, the material was cDNA or gDNA derived from T cells, B-cell-depleted T cells, or PBMCs.

As handled by the study authors: Estimates of nucleated cell counts were drawn from the amplification of reference gene primers. The assay was immunoSEQ multiplex PCR, and TCRdb's table has in-frame clones only and misses some. V and J calls and clone size are those listed in that table; D and trimming were worked out from the DNA. The data show roughly 120,000 clones, more than 75% seen once. Unmatched junction bases numbered 8, after V lost 5 bases and J lost 3 bases. The CDR3 loop spans 18 amino acids. CDR1 and CDR2 from the germline V gene are SGHAT and FQNNGV. This TCR was recovered from a man aged 50 to 60 with active COVID-19. Material: peripheral blood. The genes are TRBV11-2 and TRBJ2-1, with TRBD2 identical over 15 bases. CDR3 in DNA: TGTGCCAGCAGCCCCTCGGGACTAGCGGGAGGCGGCTACAATGAGCAGTTCTTC. This gives the protein CASSPSGLAGGGYNEQFF.